Below are 19 T cell receptor beta chains sequenced from a single sample in a study of blood T cell repertoires in COVID-19. The table came from immunoSEQ multiplex PCR; TCRdb's copy has only in-frame clones and leaves some out. The sample has about 190,000 clones, 78% seen once. The material sequenced was peripheral blood. The receptors here all came from a woman older than 75 with active or convalescent COVID-19.

V gene TRBV5-4 combines with J gene TRBJ2-7; TRBD2 is a possible D gene (7 bases). CDR1 is SGHNT and CDR2 is YYREEE in the germline V gene (reference sequence). V dropped 3 bases and J dropped 4 bases, with 17 bases sitting between them. The CDR3 runs 15 residues. DNA of the CDR3: TGTGCCAGCAGCTGGGGAGGGGGGAGTTTATACGAGCAGTACTTC. Protein sequence: CASSWGGGSLYEQYF.

J is TRBJ1-2 and V is TRBV4-2; 8 bases line up with TRBD1. The CDR3 is 15 residues long. Germline V lookup: CDR1 LGHNA, CDR2 YNFKEQ. V gave up 3 bases and J gave up 8 bases; unmatched junction bases: 11. The CDR3 sequence is CASSQERQGRGGYTF. In DNA, the CDR3 is TGTGCCAGCAGCCAGGAGAGACAGGGGCGTGGAGGCTACACCTTC.

In its sample, this clone was seen a few times. J is TRBJ1-3 and V is TRBV6-6; D is ambiguous. The length of the CDR3 is 14 residues. The ends were cut back, 5 bases at V and 6 bases at J, with 14 bases in the middle. Per germline, CDR1 MNHNY and CDR2 SVGAGI (reference sequence). The chain's CDR3 is CASSTLPHENTIYF. CDR3 bases: TGTGCCAGCAGTACCCTACCCCACGAAAACACCATATATTTT.

The chain uses TRBV27 and TRBJ1-2, with D hard to call. The V gene's germline CDR1 is MNHEY and CDR2 SMNVEV (reference sequence). This CDR3 region has 13 residues. The V gene lost 2 bases and the J gene lost 0 bases, with 4 bases spanning the gap. CDR3 DNA sequence: TGTGCCAGCAGTTTAAGAGCTAACTATGGCTACACCTTC. It codes for CASSLRANYGYTF.

The chain links TRBV30 to TRBJ1-5, with a tentative D call TRBD1 (5 bases). Germline V gene lookup returns CDR1 GTSNPN and CDR2 SVGIG (reference sequence). Trimming took 0 bases from V and 1 from J, leaving 10 bases between them. This CDR3 comprises 15 residues. This CDR3 reads CAWSVLGGSNQPQHF. The CDR3 DNA sequence: TGTGCCTGGAGTGTACTGGGGGGGAGCAATCAGCCCCAGCATTTT.

The J gene is TRBJ2-3, the V gene TRBV7-2; 7 bases map to TRBD2. This CDR3 comprises 14 residues. Germline-derived CDR1 and CDR2 are SGHTA and FQGNSA. The V gene end was trimmed by 7 bases and the J gene end by 3 bases; junction bases not matched to a gene: 7. The DNA of the CDR3 is TGTGCCAGCATCCTGGGGGGGGGAACAGATACGCAGTATTTT. This encodes CASILGGGTDTQYF.

This clone was seen only once. This chain connects TRBV6-2 or TRBV6-3 to TRBJ2-4, with 8 bases identical to TRBD1. The CDR3 spans 15 residues. CDR1 and CDR2 from the germline V gene are MNHEY and SVGEGT. The V segment lost 5 bases and the J segment 0 bases; nucleotides outside the gene matches: 3. CDR3 loop: CASSGTGLAKNIQYF. The CDR3 nucleotides are TGTGCCAGCAGTGGGACAGGTCTAGCCAAAAACATTCAGTACTTC.

The genes are TRBV28 and TRBJ2-1; possible D gene TRBD1, 5 bases. Per germline, CDR1 MDHEN and CDR2 SYDVKM. There are 13 residues in the CDR3. The germline V and J ends were trimmed by 6 bases and 10 bases, with 16 bases remaining between them. The CDR3 sequence: CASSPLGAEEQFF. The CDR3, as DNA: TGTGCCAGCAGCCCTCTTGGGGCCGAGGAGCAGTTCTTC.

The chain carries TRBV2 and TRBJ1-1; the D is unclear. Trimming pared 4 bases from V and 1 base from J, leaving 4 bases between. Per the germline V gene, CDR1 is SNHLY and CDR2 is FYNNEI. The CDR3 contains 12 residues. DNA for the CDR3: TGTGCCAGCAGTGTCGGGAACACTGAAGCTTTCTTT. Translation gives CASSVGNTEAFF.

The V gene is TRBV6-1, the J gene TRBJ1-2; D unclear. V lost 3 bases and J lost 4, with 6 bases in between. The CDR3 runs 12 residues. The germline V gene encodes CDR1 MNHNS and CDR2 SASEGT. The CDR3 sequence: CASSDISYGYTF. The CDR3 DNA reads as TGTGCCAGCAGTGATATTAGCTATGGCTACACCTTC.

The rearrangement uses TRBV19 and TRBJ2-2; D possibly corresponds to TRBD2 (5 bases). Per the germline V gene, CDR1 is LNHDA and CDR2 is SQIVND (reference sequence). Trimming took 4 bases from V and 8 from J, leaving 8 bases between them. CDR3 length equals 12 residues. CDR3 DNA sequence: TGTGCCAGTAGTACTTTAGCGGGGGAGCTGTTTTTT. Translation: CASSTLAGELFF.

This chain uses TRBV28 with TRBJ1-3; 7 bases are shared with TRBD1. The junction had 11 bases not matched to a gene; V was cut back by 6 bases and J by 0 bases. The CDR3 totals 17 residues. Germline-derived CDR1 and CDR2 are MDHEN and SYDVKM. CDR3 region: CASRLRPGQYSGNTIYF. The CDR3 DNA is TGTGCCAGCAGGCTAAGGCCGGGACAGTACTCTGGAAACACCATATATTTT.

The V call is TRBV27, the J call TRBJ1-6; D is perhaps TRBD1 (6 bases). The germline CDR1 and CDR2 sequences are MNHEY and SMNVEV (reference sequence). The germline V and J ends were trimmed by 2 bases and 0 bases, with 14 bases remaining between them. CDR3 size: 18 residues. The chain's CDR3 is CASSLHRATSSYNSPLHF. In DNA form, the CDR3 reads TGTGCCAGCAGTTTACACAGGGCGACAAGCTCCTATAATTCACCCCTCCACTTT.

The genes are TRBV28 and TRBJ1-4, with TRBD1 identical over 9 bases. The CDR3 consists of 14 residues. Trimming at V came to 5 bases and at J to 8 bases, leaving 6 bases not matched to a gene. Per the germline V gene, CDR1 is MDHEN and CDR2 is SYDVKM. The CDR3 spells CASSPRTGEEKLFF. The CDR3 DNA reads TGTGCCAGCAGTCCCAGGACAGGGGAAGAAAAACTGTTTTTT.

The chain has TRBV5-6 and TRBJ2-7; tentatively, D is TRBD2 (6 bases). CDR3 length: 16 residues. Trimming removed 0 bases at V and 0 bases at J, with 13 bases between. CDR1 and CDR2 (germline): SGHDT, YYEEEE. CDR3 residues: CASSLALALSSYEQYF. The CDR3 coding sequence is TGTGCCAGCAGCTTGGCGCTAGCGTTGAGCTCCTACGAGCAGTACTTC.

The CDR3 protein is CASSEVLGQGAGYTF. In DNA, the CDR3 is TGTGCCAGCAGTGAAGTTTTGGGACAGGGGGCTGGCTACACCTTC. The rearrangement joins TRBV2 to TRBJ1-2; 12 bases are a match to TRBD1. Trimming cost V 1 base and J 7 bases; bases outside gene matches: 4. The CDR3 totals 15 residues. Germline CDR1 reads SNHLY; CDR2 reads FYNNEI.

The gene calls are TRBV7-2 and TRBJ1-2, with D maybe TRBD1 (6 bases). The ends were cut back, 2 bases at V and 4 bases at J, with 11 bases in the middle. In germline, CDR1 is SGHTA, CDR2 FQGNSA. This CDR3 comprises 14 residues. The CDR3 DNA is TGTGCCAGCAGCTTAACACAGGGTCCCTATGGCTACACCTTC. Encoded protein: CASSLTQGPYGYTF.

This rearrangement joins TRBV12-3 or TRBV12-4 to TRBJ1-2; a possible D gene is TRBD1 (6 bases). V was clipped by 4 bases and J by 6 bases, with 9 bases between them. CDR3 length: 12 amino acids. In DNA form, the CDR3 reads TGTGCCAGCAGTTCCCACAGGGATGGCTACACCTTC. Its protein product is CASSSHRDGYTF.

The CDR3 reads CAWTGQINEKLFF. In nucleotides, the CDR3 is TGTGCCTGGACAGGGCAGATCAATGAAAAACTGTTTTTT. The V call is TRBV30, the J call TRBJ1-4; D possibly corresponds to TRBD1 (5 bases). V was pared by 4 bases and J by 5 bases, with 11 bases between. The CDR3 is 13 amino acids. The V gene's germline CDR1 is GTSNPN and CDR2 SVGIG (reference sequence).